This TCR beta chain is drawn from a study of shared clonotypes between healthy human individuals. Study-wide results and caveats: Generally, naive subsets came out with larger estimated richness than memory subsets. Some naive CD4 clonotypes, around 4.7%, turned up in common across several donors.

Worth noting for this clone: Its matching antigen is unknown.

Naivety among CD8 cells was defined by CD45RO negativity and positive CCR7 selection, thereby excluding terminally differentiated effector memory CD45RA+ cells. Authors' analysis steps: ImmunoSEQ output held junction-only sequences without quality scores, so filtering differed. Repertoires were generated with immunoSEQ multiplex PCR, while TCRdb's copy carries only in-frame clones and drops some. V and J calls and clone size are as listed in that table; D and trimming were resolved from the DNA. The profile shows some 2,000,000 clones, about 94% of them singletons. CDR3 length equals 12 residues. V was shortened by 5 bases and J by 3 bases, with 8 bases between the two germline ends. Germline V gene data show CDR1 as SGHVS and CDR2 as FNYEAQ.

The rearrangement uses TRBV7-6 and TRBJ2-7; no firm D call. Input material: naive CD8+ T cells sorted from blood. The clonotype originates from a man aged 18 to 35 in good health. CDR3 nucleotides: TGTGCCAGCAGCACTAACGGCTACGAGCAGTACTTC. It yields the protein CASSTNGYEQYF. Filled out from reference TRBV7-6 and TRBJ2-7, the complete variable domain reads GAGVSQSPRYKVTKRGQDVALRCDPISGHVSLYWYRQALGQGPEFLTYFNYEAQQDKSGLPNDRFSAERPEGSISTLTIQRTEQRDSAMYRCASSTNGYEQYFGPGTRLTVT.